This record concerns one TCR beta chain sequence. These data are taken from a study of blood T cell repertoires in COVID-19. Whole-study context: From the United States, Italy and Spain came samples of acute and convalescent COVID-19. Sample material is recorded as cDNA or gDNA derived from T cells, B-cell-depleted T cells, or PBMCs.

In the authors' workflow: Reference gene primer amplification gave nucleated cell count estimates. Measured with immunoSEQ multiplex PCR; TCRdb has only the in-frame clones, and not every one. The DNA gave D and trimming, while V, J and clone size come from that table. This table holds approximately 37,000 clones, approximately 86% found once. The clonotype originates from a man aged 50 to 59 in a cohort sampled during active COVID-19. Sequencing was carried out using peripheral blood.

The CDR3 nucleotides read TGTGCCATCAGAGGACAGGCCAGCTCTGGGGCCAACGTCCTGACTTTC. This gives the protein CAIRGQASSGANVLTF. The chain joins TRBV10-3 to TRBJ2-6, with 7 bases fitting TRBD1. Germline CDR1 ENHRY, CDR2 SYGVKD. The junction had 5 bases not matched to a gene; V was cut back by 6 bases and J by 0 bases. The CDR3 runs to 16 residues.